The rows below give T cell receptor beta chains drawn from one sample of a study of T-cell reconstitution after alpha-beta-depleted transplantation in children. One entry per CDR3 protein results from TCRdb running MiXCR on the PCR reads. The table lists 150,000 to 250,000 distinct CDR3 sequences, around 5.9% of them singletons. The specimen was PBMCs, collected before TCRalphabeta/CD19-depleted stem cell transplant. Receptors originate from a girl younger than two with combined immunodeficiency, due to receive a stem cell transplant. CDR3s include the opening cysteine and the closing phenylalanine or tryptophan. D genes are given only for firm matches. Rows may omit the clone size; those that give it use once, few, many or a size class.

v_gene	d_gene	abundance	j_gene	CDR3aa	CDR3nt
TRBV6-2/TRBV6-3	NA	many	TRBJ2-1	CASTPDRPSYNEQFF	TGTGCCAGCACCCCCGACAGGCCCTCTTACAATGAGCAGTTCTTC
TRBV7-9	TRBD2	many	TRBJ2-7	CASSLGLAGEEQYF	TGTGCCAGCAGCTTAGGGCTAGCGGGAGAGGAGCAGTACTTC
TRBV9	NA	many	TRBJ2-1	CASSVAGSEQFF	TGTGCCAGCAGCGTAGCCGGGAGCGAGCAGTTCTTC
TRBV29-1	NA	many	TRBJ1-5	CSVDFEAALWPQHF	TGCAGCGTTGACTTCGAGGCAGCTCTATGGCCCCAGCATTTT
TRBV4-3	NA	few	TRBJ1-2	CASSQTPDSSYGYTF	TGCGCCAGCAGCCAAACCCCGGACAGTTCGTATGGCTACACCTTC
TRBV25-1	TRBD1	NA	TRBJ1-2	CASSEYPRGPYGYTF	TGTGCCAGCAGTGAATACCCCAGGGGGCCGTATGGCTACACCTTC
TRBV7-9	TRBD2	many	TRBJ2-1	CASSLRLAGGNEQFF	TGTGCCAGCAGCTTACGACTAGCGGGAGGGAATGAGCAGTTCTTC
TRBV7-8	NA	many	TRBJ1-1	CASSLASEAFF	TGTGCCAGCAGCTTGGCGTCTGAAGCTTTCTTT
TRBV4-3	NA	many	TRBJ2-2	CASSQDMSGTTGELFF	TGCGCCAGCAGCCAAGATATGTCTGGGACAACCGGGGAGCTGTTTTTT
TRBV2	NA	NA	TRBJ2-5	CASSEWGGSRETQYF	TGTGCCAGCAGTGAATGGGGAGGAAGCAGGGAGACCCAGTACTTC
TRBV5-1	NA	many	TRBJ2-1	CASSLEQALNEQFF	TGCGCCAGCAGCTTGGAACAGGCCCTCAATGAGCAGTTCTTC
TRBV12-3/TRBV12-4	NA	NA	TRBJ2-3	CASKWSGSSTDTQYF	TGTGCCAGCAAATGGAGCGGATCTAGCACAGATACGCAGTATTTT
TRBV7-9	NA	few	TRBJ2-1	CASSLEGGPYNEQFF	TGTGCCAGCAGCTTGGAGGGAGGACCCTACAATGAGCAGTTCTTC
TRBV4-3	NA	few	TRBJ2-1	CASSIRLAYNEQFF	TGCGCCAGCAGCATACGACTAGCCTACAATGAGCAGTTCTTC
TRBV29-1	NA	many	TRBJ2-2	CSVRTAFANTGELFF	TGCAGCGTACGAACGGCCTTCGCGAACACCGGGGAGCTGTTTTTT
TRBV6-5	NA	few	TRBJ1-6	CASSYLENNSPLHF	TGTGCCAGCAGTTACTTGGAGAATAATTCACCCCTCCACTTT
TRBV20-1	NA	many	TRBJ2-3	CSASRQSGTDTQYF	TGCAGTGCTAGCCGACAGTCAGGCACAGATACGCAGTATTTT
TRBV20-1	TRBD2	few	TRBJ2-7	CSATPLTSGRAYEQYF	TGCAGTGCTACCCCCTTGACTAGCGGGAGGGCCTACGAGCAGTACTTC
TRBV7-9	TRBD2	many	TRBJ2-2	CASSSRTSGRANTGELFF	TGTGCCAGCAGCTCGAGGACTAGCGGGAGAGCGAACACCGGGGAGCTGTTTTTT
TRBV6-6	NA	many	TRBJ2-1	CASSGTANEQFF	TGTGCCAGCTCCGGGACGGCGAATGAGCAGTTCTTC
TRBV28	NA	many	TRBJ2-7	CASSFRQVHEQYF	TGTGCCAGCAGTTTTCGACAGGTCCACGAGCAGTACTTC
TRBV5-1	NA	few	TRBJ1-5	CASSLVSGSNQPQHF	TGCGCCAGCAGCTTGGTTTCGGGTAGCAATCAGCCCCAGCATTTT
TRBV16	NA	many	TRBJ2-5	CASSQIYQETQYF	TGTGCCAGCAGTCAGATTTACCAAGAGACCCAGTACTTC
TRBV7-2	TRBD2	many	TRBJ2-3	CASSLGTSGMGTQYF	TGTGCCAGCAGCTTAGGGACTAGCGGGATGGGTACGCAGTATTTT
TRBV20-1	NA	many	TRBJ2-7	CSARGDGDKYYEQYF	TGCAGTGCTAGAGGGGATGGGGACAAATACTACGAGCAGTACTTC
TRBV9	NA	many	TRBJ2-7	CASSPDSTISYEQYF	TGTGCCAGCAGCCCCGACAGTACCATCTCCTACGAGCAGTACTTC
TRBV6-2/TRBV6-3	TRBD2	many	TRBJ2-7	CASYSLAGGSGNEQYF	TGTGCCAGCTACTCCCTAGCGGGAGGTTCAGGGAACGAGCAGTACTTC
TRBV28	NA	many	TRBJ2-3	CASSWGDTQYF	TGTGCCAGCAGTTGGGGGGATACGCAGTATTTT
TRBV10-3	NA	many	TRBJ2-5	CAISEPQETQYF	TGTGCCATCAGTGAACCACAAGAGACCCAGTACTTC
TRBV20-1	TRBD2	many	TRBJ2-7	CSASGLASSYEQYF	TGCAGTGCATCCGGACTAGCCAGCTCCTACGAGCAGTACTTC
TRBV27	NA	many	TRBJ2-7	CASSDRQDSYEQYF	TGTGCCAGCAGCGATAGACAGGATTCCTACGAGCAGTACTTC
TRBV6-5	NA	NA	TRBJ1-2	CASSYGWQSYGYTF	TGTGCCAGCAGTTACGGATGGCAGTCCTATGGCTACACCTTC
TRBV28	TRBD2	many	TRBJ2-3	CASSDGLAGGGDTQYF	TGTGCCAGCAGTGATGGACTAGCGGGAGGAGGAGATACGCAGTATTTT
TRBV9	NA	many	TRBJ2-7	CASSVATSGEYEQYF	TGTGCCAGCAGCGTAGCGACTAGTGGGGAATACGAGCAGTACTTC
TRBV5-1	TRBD2	many	TRBJ2-5	CASSLTTQRGPGETQYF	TGCGCCAGCAGCTTGACGACTCAGCGGGGGCCGGGGGAGACCCAGTACTTC
TRBV28	NA	many	TRBJ1-5	CASSSWGAAFLNQPQHF	TGTGCCAGCAGCTCCTGGGGGGCGGCCTTCCTCAATCAGCCCCAGCATTTT
TRBV6-5	NA	few	TRBJ2-5	CASSYSGGPETQYF	TGTGCCAGCAGTTATAGTGGGGGCCCAGAGACCCAGTACTTC
TRBV3-1	NA	many	TRBJ1-5	CASSHRGSGQPQHF	TGTGCCAGCAGCCACAGGGGATCTGGGCAGCCCCAGCATTTT
TRBV2	NA	many	TRBJ2-7	CASSVLGGLEGYEQYF	TGTGCCAGCAGTGTTCTGGGGGGTCTAGAGGGGTACGAGCAGTACTTC
TRBV28	TRBD1	many	TRBJ2-1	CASSLPADRARDEQFF	TGTGCCAGCAGTTTACCTGCCGACAGGGCTAGGGATGAGCAGTTCTTC
TRBV28	NA	many	TRBJ2-7	CASSFALGKRATYEQYF	TGTGCCAGCAGTTTTGCCCTGGGGAAGCGGGCAACCTACGAGCAGTACTTC
TRBV7-2	TRBD2	many	TRBJ2-3	CASSLDLAGAALTGLF	TGTGCCAGCAGCTTAGACCTAGCGGGGGCCGCACTCACGGGACTTTTT